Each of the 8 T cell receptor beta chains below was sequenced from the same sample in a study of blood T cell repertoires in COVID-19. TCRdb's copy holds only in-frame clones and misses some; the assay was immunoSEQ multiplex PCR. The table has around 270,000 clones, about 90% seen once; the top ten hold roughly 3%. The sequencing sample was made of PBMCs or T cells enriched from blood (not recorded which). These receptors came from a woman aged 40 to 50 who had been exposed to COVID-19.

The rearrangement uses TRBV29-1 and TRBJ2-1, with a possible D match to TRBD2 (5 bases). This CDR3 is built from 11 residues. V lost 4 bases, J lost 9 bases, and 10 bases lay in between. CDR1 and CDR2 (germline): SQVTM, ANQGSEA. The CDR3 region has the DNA TGCAGCGTTGCCCGGGGTGGTGAGCAGTTCTTC. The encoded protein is CSVARGGEQFF.

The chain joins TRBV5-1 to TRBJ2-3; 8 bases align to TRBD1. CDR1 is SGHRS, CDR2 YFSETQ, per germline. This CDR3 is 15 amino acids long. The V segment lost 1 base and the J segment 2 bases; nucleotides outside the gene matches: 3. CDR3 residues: CASSLSTGDTDTQYF. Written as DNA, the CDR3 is TGCGCCAGCAGCTTGTCGACAGGGGACACAGATACGCAGTATTTT.

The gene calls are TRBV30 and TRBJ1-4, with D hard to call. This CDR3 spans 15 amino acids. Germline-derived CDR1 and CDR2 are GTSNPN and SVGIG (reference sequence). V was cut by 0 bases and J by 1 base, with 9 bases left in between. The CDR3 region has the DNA TGTGCCTGGAGTGTATCGGTTCTAACTAATGAAAAACTGTTTTTT. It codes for CAWSVSVLTNEKLFF.

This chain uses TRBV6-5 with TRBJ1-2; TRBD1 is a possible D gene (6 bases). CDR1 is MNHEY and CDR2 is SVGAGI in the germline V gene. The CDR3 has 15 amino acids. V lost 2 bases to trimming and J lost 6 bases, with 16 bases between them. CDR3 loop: CASSYRQGLQNGYTF. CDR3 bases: TGTGCCAGCAGTTACCGGCAGGGGCTACAGAATGGCTACACCTTC.

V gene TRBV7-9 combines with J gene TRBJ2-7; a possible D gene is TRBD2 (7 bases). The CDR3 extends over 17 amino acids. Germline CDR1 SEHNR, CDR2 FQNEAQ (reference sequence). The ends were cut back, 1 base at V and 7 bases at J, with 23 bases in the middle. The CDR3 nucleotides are TGTGCCAGCAGCTTAGTTCTAACTAGCGCAAGGGGGGGAGAGCAGTACTTC. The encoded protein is CASSLVLTSARGGEQYF.

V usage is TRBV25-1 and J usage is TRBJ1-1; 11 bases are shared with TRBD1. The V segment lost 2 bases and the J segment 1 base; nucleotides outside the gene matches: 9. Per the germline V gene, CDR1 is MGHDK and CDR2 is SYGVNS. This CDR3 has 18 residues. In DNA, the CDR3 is TGTGCCAGCAGTGAAGGGGGACAGGGGGGTGTTAGGAACACTGAAGCTTTCTTT. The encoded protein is CASSEGGQGGVRNTEAFF.

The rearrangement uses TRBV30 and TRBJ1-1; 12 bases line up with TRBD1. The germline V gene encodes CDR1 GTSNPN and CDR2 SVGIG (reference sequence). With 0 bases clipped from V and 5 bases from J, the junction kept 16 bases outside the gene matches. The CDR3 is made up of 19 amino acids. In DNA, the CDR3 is TGTGCCTGGAGTGTAAAAGCCACCGGGACAGGGGGCAGGAAGACTGAAGCTTTCTTT. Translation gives CAWSVKATGTGGRKTEAFF.

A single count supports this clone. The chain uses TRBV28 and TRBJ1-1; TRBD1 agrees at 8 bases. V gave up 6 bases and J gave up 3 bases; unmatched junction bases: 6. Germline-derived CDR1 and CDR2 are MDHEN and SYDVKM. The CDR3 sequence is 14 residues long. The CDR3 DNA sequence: TGTGCCAGCAGCCAGACGACAGGGGACACTGAAGCTTTCTTT. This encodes CASSQTTGDTEAFF.